This T cell receptor (beta chain) originates from a study of naive and memory T cell subsets. For blood and skin samples, reverse transcription used TCR alpha and beta constant primers. The SP2 primer and nested alpha and beta constant region primers amplified ligated cDNA in four rounds. TCRdb ran MiXCR on the 5' RACE reads and lists one entry per CDR3 protein. The data show about 20,000 distinct CDR3 sequences, about 4.4% seen once. In this sample, this clonotype turned up many times. Germline V lookup: CDR1 SQVTM, CDR2 ANQGSEA. Germline trimming cut 6 bases from V and 6 bases from J; bases unmatched to any gene: 3. The length of the CDR3 is 12 residues. RNA was extracted from around 2.5 ml of whole blood of healthy adults. An oligonucleotide containing a UMI was ligated to the 3' end of TCR cDNA.

The V and J genes are TRBV29-1 and TRBJ2-1; 9 bases map to TRBD2. The sequence derives from a male donor in good health. The CDR3 DNA reads TGCAGCGTGTCTAGCGGGACCAATGAGCAGTTCTTC. Residues: CSVSSGTNEQFF.